This TCR beta chain was captured by sequencing in a study of cytomegalovirus exposure and HLA in healthy donors. Overall study findings and caveats: Whilst most TCR sequences proved rare, a subset of public TCRs occurred across many donors.

Primers: 60 Vbeta forward and 13 Jbeta reverse. Only in-frame clones appear in the TCRdb table, and some are missing; sequencing was by immunoSEQ multiplex PCR. The sample lists 250,000 to 300,000 clones, approximately 84% seen once, with about 2% in the top ten. Germline values: CDR1 MDHEN, CDR2 SYDVKM. CDR3 length equals 13 residues. V was shortened by 2 bases and J by 4 bases, with 8 bases between the two germline ends. About this clone: The antigen remains unidentified.

The J gene is TRBJ1-2, the V gene TRBV28; D not resolved. The receptor comes from a woman in her thirties or forties in good health and CMV-seropositive. The sample consisted of PBMCs. CDR3 in amino acids: CASSLRGGYGYTF. In nucleotides, the CDR3 is TGTGCCAGCAGTTTACGAGGAGGCTATGGCTACACCTTC.